This T cell receptor beta chain was documented in a study of CD8 T cells in ankylosing spondylitis. Findings and limits, study-wide: What appeared characteristic of ankylosing spondylitis blood was a TCR beta motif of fewer than ten highly homologous variants.

In making TCR beta libraries, quantitative 5'-RACE with molecular barcodes was used. TCRdb fed the 5' RACE reads into MiXCR, producing one record per CDR3 protein. The sample lists roughly 670,000 distinct CDR3 sequences, around 17% occurring once. CDR1 and CDR2 (germline): SGHRS, YFSETQ. This CDR3 contains 15 residues. V was cut by 4 bases and J by 0 bases, with 14 bases left in between. To note about this clonotype: What it binds is not known.

The TCR was taken from a male donor with ankylosing spondylitis. V usage is TRBV5-1 and J usage is TRBJ2-7, with D perhaps TRBD2 (6 bases). What was sequenced was blood, either unsorted or a sorted T cell fraction (not recorded which). The CDR3 bases are TGCGCCAGCAGCAACGGGACTGTGAGCTCCTACGAGCAGTACTTC. Translating it yields CASSNGTVSSYEQYF.